The next 5 T cell receptor beta chains were all read from a single sample in a study of T cells in Graves' hyperthyroidism and ophthalmopathy. The source material, RNA transcripts, was used to amplify TCR beta CDR3 regions. HTBI primers drove first-round RT-PCR of the TCR CDR3. One entry per CDR3 protein results from TCRdb running MiXCR on the multiplex PCR reads. The repertoire includes 210,000 or so distinct CDR3 sequences, 17% of them detected once, and around 50% sits in the top ten. Material: blood. These receptors were obtained from a man between 50 and 59 years old with Graves' hyperthyroidism.

Many counts were recorded for this clonotype. This chain joins TRBV5-1 and TRBJ2-1; 7 bases agree with TRBD2. Looked up from germline, CDR1 is SGHRS and CDR2 is YFSETQ. Germline trimming cut 4 bases from V and 4 bases from J; bases unmatched to any gene: 8. This CDR3 has 15 amino acids. The CDR3 region is CASSPGGGSYNEQFF. CDR3 in DNA: TGCGCCAGCAGCCCTGGGGGGGGATCATACAATGAGCAGTTCTTC.

This clonotype came up many times. The V and J genes are TRBV5-1 and TRBJ2-3; D ambiguous. The V end was cut by 0 bases, the J end by 2 bases, with 7 bases between. The CDR3 is 14 residues long. The germline CDR1 and CDR2 sequences are SGHRS and YFSETQ. The CDR3 loop is CASSLGANTDTQYF. In nucleotides, the CDR3 is TGCGCCAGCAGCTTGGGAGCGAACACAGATACGCAGTATTTT.

The rearrangement links TRBV25-1 to TRBJ2-7; 8 positions agree with TRBD2. CDR1 and CDR2 (germline): MGHDK, SYGVNS. CDR3 length: 14 amino acids. The V segment lost 4 bases and the J segment 2 bases; nucleotides outside the gene matches: 4. The CDR3 loop is CASSVTGRAYEQYF. In nucleotides, the CDR3 is TGTGCCAGCAGTGTGACCGGGAGGGCCTACGAGCAGTACTTC.

The V gene is TRBV7-8, the J gene TRBJ1-2; D uncertain. The V end was cut by 1 base, the J end by 7 bases, with 7 bases between. The CDR3 totals 12 residues. The germline gives CDR1 SGHVS, CDR2 FQNEAQ. The CDR3 nucleotides read TGTGCCAGCAGCTTAGATGACGGTGGCTACACCTTC. It codes for CASSLDDGGYTF. Full variable domain (missing parts from reference TRBV7-8 and TRBJ1-2): GAGVSQSPRYKVAKRGQDVALRCDPISGHVSLFWYQQALGQGPEFLTYFQNEAQLDKSGLPSDRFFAERPEGSVSTLKIQRTQQEDSAVYLCASSLDDGGYTFGSGTRLTVV.

The V call is TRBV10-2, the J call TRBJ1-3, with D tentatively TRBD1 (6 bases). V lost 0 bases, J lost 4 bases, and 13 bases lay in between. Germline V gene lookup returns CDR1 WSHSY and CDR2 SAAADI. This CDR3 region has 16 residues. As DNA, the CDR3 is TGCGCCAGCAGTGAGTCGGGGGGGCTAAGAGGAAACACCATATATTTT. It specifies CASSESGGLRGNTIYF.